This T cell receptor (beta chain) was profiled in a study of OX40 agonist ivuxolimab in advanced cancers. Study overall: Every 2 weeks, patients received ivuxolimab intravenously, dosed at 0.01 to 10 mg/kg. Study-level points and caveats: The antigens recognized by the expanded peripheral T cells, that is their antigen specificity, were not determined. Dose levels from 0.1 to 3.0 mg/kg saw CD4+ and CD8+ blood T cells expand clonally by week 6. CD8+ T cells (on average) carried more expanded clones than CD4+ T cells.

Trimming took 2 bases from V and 5 from J, leaving 10 bases between them. The CDR3 has 13 amino acids. Germline loops: CDR1 SGHNT, CDR2 YYREEE (reference sequence). TCRdb's copy holds only in-frame clones and misses some; the assay was immunoSEQ multiplex PCR. Of about 70,000 clones in the sample, 75% to 90% were seen once. This clone was counted between two and nine times. The target antigen is unknown. V gene TRBV5-4 combines with J gene TRBJ1-2, with D unclear. The TCR sequence derives from an adult with an advanced solid tumor such as melanoma, head and neck, liver or kidney cancer. Sequenced here: CD4+ or CD8+ T cells sorted from blood, sampled in a trial of the OX40 agonist ivuxolimab. CDR3 DNA: TGTGCCAGCAGCTTCGGGATGCTATATGGCTACACCTTC. Its translation: CASSFGMLYGYTF.